These 10 T cell receptor beta chains were sequenced from one sample in a study of post-analysis software for immune sequencing data. Presence of unique molecular identifiers characterized the TCR beta cDNA libraries. TCRdb re-analysed the PCR reads in MiXCR, keeping a single row per CDR3 protein. The sample lists 450,000 or so distinct CDR3 sequences; around 40% were seen once. Their target antigens are unknown. Study results and caveats: Roughly 5 TRBV segments (TRBV5-6, TRBV5-1 and TRBV20-1 among them) occurred more frequently in patients than in controls.

What was sequenced was blood. All receptors derive from a girl between 10 and 17 years old with multiple sclerosis.

The rearrangement joins TRBV20-1 to TRBJ2-5, with 7 bases lining up with TRBD2. From germline, CDR1 is DFQATT and CDR2 SNEGSKA (reference sequence). The ends lost 3 bases at V and 2 bases at J; junction bases unmatched: 6. The CDR3 sequence is 14 residues long. The CDR3 is CSASTSDPQETQYF. CDR3 coding DNA: TGCAGTGCTAGCACTAGCGACCCTCAAGAGACCCAGTACTTC.

The V call is TRBV6-6, the J call TRBJ1-1, with D perhaps TRBD1 (6 bases). This CDR3 is 15 amino acids long. V was pared by 0 bases and J by 4 bases, with 12 bases between. In germline, CDR1 is MNHNY, CDR2 SVGAGI (reference sequence). Written as DNA, the CDR3 is TGTGCCAGCAGTTACTCGAACAGGGCGGGCACTGAAGCTTTCTTT. It codes for CASSYSNRAGTEAFF.

The chain carries TRBV5-1 and TRBJ2-5; D may be TRBD2 (5 bases). CDR3 size: 14 residues. In germline, CDR1 is SGHRS, CDR2 YFSETQ. V dropped 0 bases and J dropped 4 bases, with 10 bases sitting between them. This CDR3 reads CASSLVGLGETQYF. DNA for the CDR3: TGCGCCAGCAGCTTGGTAGGACTTGGAGAGACCCAGTACTTC.

The chain links TRBV20-1 to TRBJ1-2; 7 nucleotides agree with TRBD1. The CDR3 spans 12 residues. The V segment lost 5 bases and the J segment 2 bases; nucleotides outside the gene matches: 2. CDR1 and CDR2 from the germline V gene are DFQATT and SNEGSKA (reference sequence). In nucleotides, the CDR3 is TGCAGTGCTCCGGGACAGAACTATGGCTACACCTTC. Its translation: CSAPGQNYGYTF.

This clonotype was counted only a few times. The chain recombines TRBV12-3 or TRBV12-4 with TRBJ2-1; 8 nucleotides align to TRBD2. V gave up 6 bases and J gave up 7 bases; unmatched junction bases: 5. This CDR3 is 13 amino acids long. The CDR3 sequence: CASRLAEENEQFF. Written as DNA, the CDR3 is TGTGCCAGCAGACTAGCGGAGGAGAATGAGCAGTTCTTC.

This chain uses TRBV28 with TRBJ2-3; D not resolved. The CDR3 covers 15 residues. Germline values: CDR1 MDHEN, CDR2 SYDVKM. The V and J ends lost 6 bases and 4 bases respectively, with 17 bases between them. CDR3 nucleotide sequence: TGTGCCAGCAGCCGCCGGGCCAGGATTGCAGATACGCAGTATTTT. Translating gives CASSRRARIADTQYF.

The chain couples TRBV20-1 to TRBJ2-5; D is ambiguous. The CDR3 runs to 11 residues. Deletions cut 0 bases from V and 13 bases from J, with 12 bases between. Germline V gene sequence: CDR1 DFQATT, CDR2 SNEGSKA (reference sequence). The CDR3 DNA reads as TGCAGTGCTAGAGATCAAGAGGAGTCGTACTTC. Its translation is CSARDQEESYF.

The sample holds a few counts of this clonotype. The rearrangement uses TRBV28 and TRBJ2-3, with D unclear. Deletions cut 5 bases from V and 0 bases from J, with 21 bases between. The CDR3 contains 18 residues. Germline CDR1 MDHEN, CDR2 SYDVKM. CDR3 bases: TGTGCCAGCAGTCCCCCTACACCCGTAGCACAGAGCACAGATACGCAGTATTTT. Translated, it gives CASSPPTPVAQSTDTQYF.

The chain carries TRBV20-1 and TRBJ2-7; D possibly corresponds to TRBD2 (6 bases). From germline, CDR1 is DFQATT and CDR2 SNEGSKA (reference sequence). V was shortened by 6 bases and J by 4 bases, with 16 bases between the two germline ends. The CDR3 is made up of 13 amino acids. DNA of the CDR3: TGCAGTGCCGACGCGGCAGGGAGGTACGAGCAGTACTTC. Translating it yields CSADAAGRYEQYF.

The CDR3 nucleotides are TGTGCCAGCAGCCACGACCCCTCCCCAGGGATTAATGAAGCTTTCTTT. Its protein is CASSHDPSPGINEAFF. The chain combines TRBV4-2 with TRBJ1-1; tentative D call: TRBD1 (5 bases). Deletions cut 3 bases from V and 7 bases from J, with 21 bases between. The CDR3 extends over 16 amino acids. The germline CDR1 and CDR2 sequences are LGHNA and YNFKEQ.